Listed below are T cell receptor beta chains from one sample, sequenced in a study of T-cell memory formation after mild COVID-19. TCRdb independently ran MiXCR on the 5' RACE reads; one entry per CDR3 protein. The table shows about 500,000 distinct CDR3 sequences, with roughly 22% occurring only once. The sample consisted of PBMCs or a T cell subset sorted from them (not recorded which). These receptors originate from an adult woman who had mild COVID-19 (a few samples of this study predate the infection). Cell type and time point are not known. The CDR3 runs from the conserved cysteine through the conserved F or W. D genes are given only for firm matches. For some rows the clone size is stated as once, few or many, or as a class when expanded; others skip it.

j_gene	v_gene	abundance	d_gene	CDR3nt	CDR3aa
TRBJ2-7	TRBV4-2	few	-	TGTGCCAGCAGCCATGAGGAGACTAGCTCCTACGAGCAGTACTTC	CASSHEETSSYEQYF
TRBJ1-1	TRBV29-1	few	-	TGCAGCTGCCTGGGGGGTAACACTGAAGCTTTCTTT	CSCLGGNTEAFF
TRBJ2-1	TRBV29-1	-	-	TGCAGCGTCTCACAGGGAGACAATGAGCAGTTCTTC	CSVSQGDNEQFF
TRBJ2-2	TRBV7-3	few	-	TGTGCCAGCAGCCCCCGGGGAGCGACGGTGAACACCGGGGAGCTGTTTTTT	CASSPRGATVNTGELFF
TRBJ2-5	TRBV14	few	-	TGTGCCAGCAGCCAAGCCCGGACAATCGGGGTCCGAGAGACCCAGTACTTC	CASSQARTIGVRETQYF
TRBJ2-1	TRBV6-1	-	-	TGTGCCAGCAGTGTCACTAGTCCGCCCCCGAATGAGCAGTTCTTC	CASSVTSPPPNEQFF
TRBJ1-1	TRBV29-1	few	TRBD1	TGCAGCGCCCGGGACAGGGGACTGAACACTGAAGCTTTCTTT	CSARDRGLNTEAFF
TRBJ2-3	TRBV4-2	few	TRBD2	TGTGCCAGCAGCCAAGATGAGCGGGGGGGCGTTGGGCCCACAGATACGCAGTATTTT	CASSQDERGGVGPTDTQYF
TRBJ1-6	TRBV19	-	TRBD1	TGTGCCAGTACGAAGGGGGCCAGGAATTCACCCCTCCACTTT	CASTKGARNSPLHF
TRBJ2-7	TRBV18	few	-	TGTGCCAGCTCACCACCGGTTCTAGCGTCCTACGAGCAGTACTTC	CASSPPVLASYEQYF
TRBJ2-7	TRBV7-6	-	TRBD2	TGTGCCAGCAGCCCGAGGGGGACTAGCGGGAGTCGGGGCGAGCAGTACTTC	CASSPRGTSGSRGEQYF
TRBJ1-4	TRBV12-3/TRBV12-4	-	-	TGTGCCAGCAGTTTTACGGACGGTAGTGAGGAAAAACTGTTTTTT	CASSFTDGSEEKLFF
TRBJ1-1	TRBV25-1	-	TRBD1	TGTGCCAGCAGTTCCGACAGGGCCGTAACGAACACTGAAGCTTTCTTT	CASSSDRAVTNTEAFF
TRBJ2-2	TRBV24-1	few	-	TGTGCCACCAGTGACCCCGGGACTAACACCGGGGAGCTGTTTTTT	CATSDPGTNTGELFF
TRBJ1-1	TRBV12-3/TRBV12-4	few	TRBD1	TGTGCCAGCAGTACTAAGGACAGGGTGGGAGCTTTCTTT	CASSTKDRVGAFF
TRBJ1-5	TRBV21-1	-	-	TGTGCCAGCAGCAAAGCGTCCACAAGGCAGCCCCAGCATTTT	CASSKASTRQPQHF
TRBJ2-3	TRBV5-1	few	-	TGCGCCAGCAGGCCGGGAACTACCAGCGGGCATGAGCAGTATTTT	CASRPGTTSGHEQYF
TRBJ1-1	TRBV2	-	-	TGTGCCAGCAGATGGACGAACACTGAAGCTTTCTTT	CASRWTNTEAFF
TRBJ2-3	TRBV11-3	few	-	TGTGCCAGCAGCCTCGCGGCGGGACGGCCAGATACGCAGTATTTT	CASSLAAGRPDTQYF
TRBJ2-1	TRBV12-3/TRBV12-4	few	-	TGTGCCAGCAGTTCGGCAGCCGGGTCCCGCAAAGAGCAGTTCTTC	CASSSAAGSRKEQFF
TRBJ2-7	TRBV7-2	few	-	TGTGCCAGCAGCGCAGGAGTAGGAGCGGGCGGCTACGAGCAGTACTTC	CASSAGVGAGGYEQYF
TRBJ1-6	TRBV5-1	once	-	TGCGCCAGCAGCTGGACTCAACAGGGACCGAATTCACCCCTCCACTTT	CASSWTQQGPNSPLHF
TRBJ2-7	TRBV27	-	TRBD2	TGTGCCAGCAGTCCCCTCTCGGGCGGGAGTCCCTACGAGCAGTACTTC	CASSPLSGGSPYEQYF
TRBJ2-1	TRBV5-1	-	TRBD2	TGCGCCAGCAGCTGGGGACTAGCGGGGGTAACACGCTACAATGAGCAGTTCTTC	CASSWGLAGVTRYNEQFF
TRBJ1-4	TRBV4-1	-	TRBD1	TGCGCCAGCAGCCAAGAGGGACAGCAAAAACTGTTTTTT	CASSQEGQQKLFF
TRBJ2-5	TRBV18	few	-	TGTGCCAGCTCACCACCGGTACGTGGGGGAGAGACCCAGTACTTC	CASSPPVRGGETQYF
TRBJ2-3	TRBV3-1	-	TRBD2	TGTGCCAGCAGCCAAGTTTTTAGGACTAGCGGGGGGTCCACAGATACGCAGTATTTT	CASSQVFRTSGGSTDTQYF
TRBJ2-1	TRBV12-3/TRBV12-4	-	-	TGTGCCAGCACCAATCAGGGGTTCGAGCAGTTCTTC	CASTNQGFEQFF
TRBJ1-2	TRBV5-6	once	-	TGTGCCAGCAGCCTTGATGCCTATGGCTACACCTTC	CASSLDAYGYTF
TRBJ2-1	TRBV13	-	-	TGTGCCAGCAGCCCACAAAACCGTAATGAGCAGTTCTTC	CASSPQNRNEQFF
TRBJ2-1	TRBV6-5	-	TRBD2	TGTGCCAGCCGGCCCGTGACTGGGCCAAAGTTATCTAGCGGTGAGCAGTTCTTC	CASRPVTGPKLSSGEQFF
TRBJ2-2	TRBV25-1	few	-	TGTGCCAGCAGTGATCGTCCCGGGGAGCTGTTTTTT	CASSDRPGELFF
TRBJ2-1	TRBV5-4	few	-	TGTGCCAGCAGCTCGCAATCCTACAATGAGCAGTTCTTC	CASSSQSYNEQFF
TRBJ2-2	TRBV19	-	TRBD1	TGTGCCAGTAGTAAGGGGACAGAGACCGGGGAGCTGTTTTTT	CASSKGTETGELFF
TRBJ2-3	TRBV12-3/TRBV12-4	few	-	TGTGCCAGCAGTCCCCCGTCTAGGGGGGCCAGTGATACGCAGTATTTT	CASSPPSRGASDTQYF
TRBJ1-5	TRBV12-3/TRBV12-4	few	-	TGTGCCAGCAGGGGCGGGGAAGGTGGCAATCAGCCCCAGCATTTT	CASRGGEGGNQPQHF
TRBJ1-1	TRBV7-3	many	-	TGTGCCAGCAGCTGGGAGATGAACACTGAAGCTTTCTTT	CASSWEMNTEAFF
TRBJ1-6	TRBV4-1	-	-	TGCGCCAGCAGCCAAGGGTACCGCGGCAATCATAATTCACCCCTCCACTTT	CASSQGYRGNHNSPLHF
TRBJ2-4	TRBV12-3/TRBV12-4	few	TRBD1	TGTGCCAGCACCAACGGACAGGGGGGAGGAAACATTCAGTACTTC	CASTNGQGGGNIQYF
TRBJ2-1	TRBV5-4	-	-	TGTGCCAGCAGCTTGGATGGGGGGCCGAAGGAGCAGTTCTTC	CASSLDGGPKEQFF
TRBJ2-3	TRBV20-1	-	-	TGCAGTGCTAGAGATCCACGGGAGCCCACAGATACGCAGTATTTT	CSARDPREPTDTQYF
TRBJ2-6	TRBV6-6	-	TRBD1	TGTGCCAGCAGTTCGACAGGGGCGAAGACCCATTCTGGGGCCAACGTCCTGACTTTC	CASSSTGAKTHSGANVLTF
TRBJ1-2	TRBV6-5	-	-	TGTGCCAGCAGTTACCGGGGGCGAGATGGCTACACCTTC	CASSYRGRDGYTF
TRBJ2-1	TRBV12-3/TRBV12-4	-	TRBD2	TGTGCCAGCACTCAGACTAGCCCTGGGAATGAGCAGTTCTTC	CASTQTSPGNEQFF
TRBJ2-1	TRBV5-6	many	TRBD1	TGTGCCAGCAGCCCTGGACAGGGGGCTTACAATGAGCAGTTCTTC	CASSPGQGAYNEQFF
TRBJ2-7	TRBV7-3	-	TRBD1	TGTGCCAGCAGCTTCGGACAGGGGGAAAAGCGGGACCACTACGAGCAGTACTTC	CASSFGQGEKRDHYEQYF
TRBJ1-1	TRBV5-6	few	-	TGTGCCAGCAGCCGAATAGGGGTAGTAGCTTTCTTT	CASSRIGVVAFF
TRBJ2-1	TRBV7-2	-	-	TGTGCCAGCAGCTTAGTGGCAATGAGCTCCTACAATGAGCAGTTCTTC	CASSLVAMSSYNEQFF
TRBJ2-7	TRBV27	many	TRBD2	TGTGCCAGCAGCCCCGGGACTAGCGTCTACGAGCAGTACTTC	CASSPGTSVYEQYF
TRBJ1-2	TRBV19	-	TRBD1	TGTGCCAGTAGTAGAGACAGGGGGCACGGTGGCTACACCTTC	CASSRDRGHGGYTF
TRBJ1-1	TRBV3-1	-	-	TGTGCCAGCAGCCAGACAGTGGTCATGAACACTGAAGCTTTCTTT	CASSQTVVMNTEAFF
TRBJ2-7	TRBV10-3	few	TRBD1	TGTGCCATCAGGGACCGGGACAGGGGCCCCTACGAGCAGTACTTC	CAIRDRDRGPYEQYF
TRBJ2-1	TRBV5-1	few	-	TGCGCCAGCAGCTTCTTACAGGGATATGAGCAGTTCTTC	CASSFLQGYEQFF
TRBJ1-3	TRBV12-3/TRBV12-4	many	TRBD1	TGTGCCAGCAGTCCACAGGGGAGCTCTGGAAACACCATATATTTT	CASSPQGSSGNTIYF
TRBJ2-7	TRBV5-4	-	TRBD1	TGTGCCAGCAGCTCAGACAGGGGGCGCTACGAGCAGTACTTC	CASSSDRGRYEQYF
TRBJ2-5	TRBV7-2	few	-	TGTGCCAGCAGCCCCCCTCAGGGGACCCAGTACTTC	CASSPPQGTQYF
TRBJ2-1	TRBV9	-	-	TGTGCCAGCAGCGTTCATGGGGGAGTCGATGAGCAGTTCTTC	CASSVHGGVDEQFF
TRBJ2-1	TRBV15	-	TRBD2	TGTGCCACCAGCAGAGCCCTCCAGCGGGAGGCTGAGCAGTTCTTC	CATSRALQREAEQFF
TRBJ2-5	TRBV6-6	few	TRBD1	TGTGCCAGCAGTTACTCGATGGGACAGCAAGAGACCCAGTACTTC	CASSYSMGQQETQYF
TRBJ1-4	TRBV4-3	-	-	TGCGCCAGCAGCCAAGACGAAACCGGGAAGAATGAAAAACTGTTTTTT	CASSQDETGKNEKLFF